Following are 20 T cell receptor beta chains from one sample sequenced in a study of cytomegalovirus exposure and HLA in healthy donors. The primer mix had 60 Vbeta and 13 Jbeta primers. The assay was immunoSEQ multiplex PCR, and TCRdb's table has in-frame clones only and misses some. The sample carries over 100,000 clones, over 65% recorded once. The sample comprised PBMCs. The origin of the receptors is a man aged 40-50 years in good health and CMV-seronegative.

For this clone: Other DNA sequences from this sample encode an identical CDR3 as well. The V gene is TRBV27, the J gene TRBJ2-7; 8 bases match TRBD2. V lost 3 bases to trimming and J lost 0 bases; unmatched junction nucleotides: 1. The CDR3 has 14 residues. Germline V gene data show CDR1 as MNHEY and CDR2 as SMNVEV (reference sequence). CDR3 loop: CASSFSGSSYEQYF. As DNA, the CDR3 is TGTGCCAGCAGTTTCAGCGGGAGCTCCTACGAGCAGTACTTC.

DNA for the CDR3: TGTGCCTGGAGTCTCCGGGACAGGCTTAATTCACCCCTCCACTTT. This translates into CAWSLRDRLNSPLHF. The rearrangement links TRBV30 to TRBJ1-6; 8 nucleotides match TRBD1. Trimming at V came to 2 bases and at J to 6 bases, leaving 6 bases not matched to a gene. Germline assignment: CDR1 GTSNPN and CDR2 SVGIG (reference sequence). The length of the CDR3 is 15 residues.

The J gene is TRBJ1-2, the V gene TRBV5-1; 8 positions match TRBD1. V dropped 4 bases and J dropped 6; count of bases not matched to a gene: 8. The CDR3 totals 14 residues. Germline loops: CDR1 SGHRS, CDR2 YFSETQ. This CDR3 reads CASSGWTGNDGYTF. The CDR3 DNA reads as TGCGCCAGCAGCGGGTGGACAGGGAATGATGGCTACACCTTC. Filled out from reference TRBV5-1 and TRBJ1-2, the complete variable domain reads KAGVTQTPRYLIKTRGQQVTLSCSPISGHRSVSWYQQTPGQGLQFLFEYFSETQRNKGNFPGRFSGRQFSNSRSEMNVSTLELGDSALYLCASSGWTGNDGYTFGSGTRLTVV.

This chain connects TRBV7-8 to TRBJ1-4; D might be TRBD1 (5 bases). This CDR3 comprises 18 residues. V was trimmed by 1 base and J by 6 bases, leaving 21 bases between them. CDR1 is SGHVS and CDR2 is FQNEAQ in the germline V gene. The CDR3 DNA reads TGTGCCAGCAGCTTAGGCCGACAGTGGGGGGGTGAGGATGAAAAACTGTTTTTT. Encoded protein: CASSLGRQWGGEDEKLFF. Together with reference TRBV7-8 and TRBJ1-4, the CDR3 gives the full variable domain: GAGVSQSPRYKVAKRGQDVALRCDPISGHVSLFWYQQALGQGPEFLTYFQNEAQLDKSGLPSDRFFAERPEGSVSTLKIQRTQQEDSAVYLCASSLGRQWGGEDEKLFFGSGTQLSVL.

The V gene is TRBV4-3, the J gene TRBJ1-5; weak D call: TRBD1 (6 bases). Deletions cut 2 bases from V and 5 bases from J, with 13 bases between. The CDR3 is 15 amino acids. CDR1 and CDR2 (germline): LGHNA, YSLEER. This chain's CDR3 is CASSQFQGPDQPQHF. In nucleotides, the CDR3 is TGCGCCAGCAGCCAATTTCAGGGGCCGGATCAGCCCCAGCATTTT.

The gene calls are TRBV7-8 and TRBJ2-5; TRBD2 matches at 12 bases. V was clipped by 2 bases and J by 1 base; unmatched bases: 17. Per germline, CDR1 SGHVS and CDR2 FQNEAQ. The CDR3 has 21 amino acids. The CDR3 sequence: CASSLLAGGLSRRYLQETQYF. CDR3 coding DNA: TGTGCCAGCAGCTTACTAGCGGGGGGGCTAAGCAGGCGATACCTCCAAGAGACCCAGTACTTC.

The chain carries TRBV6-1 and TRBJ2-1; the match to TRBD2 covers 12 bases. V shed 5 bases and J 7 bases; nucleotides not matched to a gene: 6. Germline CDR1 is MNHNS and CDR2 is SASEGT. The CDR3 sequence is 15 residues long. The CDR3 protein is CASSILAGGPNEQFF. In DNA form, the CDR3 reads TGTGCCAGCAGTATTCTAGCGGGGGGGCCGAATGAGCAGTTCTTC.

The V and J genes are TRBV27 and TRBJ2-7; D is perhaps TRBD2 (7 bases). The CDR3 loop spans 13 amino acids. Trimming removed 0 bases at V and 6 bases at J, with 9 bases between. Per the germline V gene, CDR1 is MNHEY and CDR2 is SMNVEV (reference sequence). CDR3 coding DNA: TGTGCCAGCAGTTTATCGGGGGGGGCCGAGCAGTACTTC. It specifies CASSLSGGAEQYF.

The gene calls are TRBV7-9 and TRBJ1-3, with 7 bases identical to TRBD1. Germline V gene data show CDR1 as SEHNR and CDR2 as FQNEAQ (reference sequence). This CDR3 is 13 amino acids long. With 5 bases clipped from V and 4 bases from J, the junction kept 2 bases outside the gene matches. In DNA form, the CDR3 reads TGTGCCAGCAGCCAGGGGGGCGGAAACACCATATATTTT. Translating it yields CASSQGGGNTIYF.

This clone occurred a few times. J is TRBJ2-2 and V is TRBV7-8, with 8 positions matching TRBD1. Germline CDR1 and CDR2: SGHVS and FQNEAQ. The junction had 4 bases not matched to a gene; V was cut back by 3 bases and J by 7 bases. This CDR3 is 14 amino acids long. The CDR3 reads CASSLGTGHGELFF. The CDR3 region has the DNA TGTGCCAGCAGCTTGGGGACAGGACACGGGGAGCTGTTTTTT.

The V gene is TRBV6-1, the J gene TRBJ2-1; 7 bases are a match to TRBD1. The CDR3 loop spans 14 amino acids. Germline loops: CDR1 MNHNS, CDR2 SASEGT. V lost 4 bases and J lost 8; bases outside the gene matches: 8. The CDR3 region is CASSGNRGTDEQFF. The CDR3 bases are TGTGCCAGCAGTGGAAACAGGGGTACGGATGAGCAGTTCTTC.

V and J are TRBV6-6 and TRBJ1-5; 7 positions match TRBD1. The CDR3 covers 12 residues. Germline V gene lookup returns CDR1 MNHNY and CDR2 SVGAGI (reference sequence). The CDR3 nucleotides read TGTGCTCACGGAGGGGGCTCTTGGCCCCAGCATTTT. It specifies CAHGGGSWPQHF.

The genes are TRBV30 and TRBJ2-1; possible D gene TRBD1, 5 bases. The CDR3 is made up of 11 amino acids. With 5 bases removed from V and 7 bases from J, the gap between germline ends came to 9 bases. Looked up from germline, CDR1 is GTSNPN and CDR2 is SVGIG (reference sequence). In DNA form, the CDR3 reads TGTGCCTGGGACCAGGGTAATGAGCAGTTCTTC. Protein product: CAWDQGNEQFF.

For the CDR3, the DNA is TGTGCCAGCAGTCAATCGTGGGGTGGACTAGCGGGAGACGAGCAGTACTTC. This translates into CASSQSWGGLAGDEQYF. The chain uses TRBV5-6 and TRBJ2-7, with 13 bases that match TRBD2. Per germline, CDR1 SGHDT and CDR2 YYEEEE. CDR3 length equals 17 residues. After removal of 5 bases from V and 5 bases from J, the junction contained 13 bases not matched to a gene.

This chain connects TRBV5-6 to TRBJ2-7, with D possibly TRBD2 on 6 matching bases. The length of the CDR3 is 15 residues. V lost 4 bases and J lost 5, with 19 bases in between. Germline values: CDR1 SGHDT, CDR2 YYEEEE. This CDR3 reads CASSLALGGIDEQYF. The CDR3 DNA sequence: TGTGCCAGCAGCCTGGCCCTCGGGGGAATCGACGAGCAGTACTTC. The variable domain in full, with the rest retrieved from reference TRBV5-6 and TRBJ2-7, is DAGVTQSPTHLIKTRGQQVTLRCSPKSGHDTVSWYQQALGQGPQFIFQYYEEEERQRGNFPDRFSGHQFPNYSSELNVNALLLGDSALYLCASSLALGGIDEQYFGPGTRLTVT.

This chain uses TRBV19 with TRBJ1-2; 10 bases align to TRBD1. Trimming cost V 1 base and J 4 bases; bases outside gene matches: 0. The length of the CDR3 is 14 residues. Germline V gene lookup returns CDR1 LNHDA and CDR2 SQIVND (reference sequence). The CDR3 DNA sequence: TGTGCCAGTAGTATAGGACAGGGGGCCTATGGCTACACCTTC. It codes for CASSIGQGAYGYTF.

This clone was seen only once. V and J are TRBV6-5 and TRBJ1-5, with TRBD1 identical over 7 bases. The length of the CDR3 is 14 residues. V dropped 5 bases and J dropped 6; count of bases not matched to a gene: 7. Germline V gene data show CDR1 as MNHEY and CDR2 as SVGAGI. CDR3 sequence: CASSQTGEVQPQHF. CDR3 nucleotides: TGTGCCAGCAGTCAAACAGGGGAAGTTCAGCCCCAGCATTTT.

A single count supports this clone. The CDR3 reads CASSLATSGDNTGELFF. Here the CDR3 DNA reads TGTGCCAGCAGCTTAGCGACTAGCGGGGATAACACCGGGGAGCTGTTTTTT. The chain employs TRBV7-9 and TRBJ2-2; 11 bases match TRBD2. The length of the CDR3 is 17 residues. Germline V gene sequence: CDR1 SEHNR, CDR2 FQNEAQ (reference sequence). J lost 2 bases, V lost 0 bases, and 2 bases had no gene match.

This chain connects TRBV6-5 to TRBJ2-7; 11 nucleotides align to TRBD1. Per germline, CDR1 MNHEY and CDR2 SVGAGI. The trim removed 8 bases at V and 4 bases at J, leaving 7 bases unmatched. The CDR3 runs 14 residues. CDR3 in amino acids: CASGSGTGGYEQYF. Written as DNA, the CDR3 is TGTGCCAGCGGGTCTGGGACAGGGGGTTACGAGCAGTACTTC.

The chain is built from TRBV27 and TRBJ2-7; D is possibly TRBD2 (6 bases). The CDR3 spans 16 residues. Germline assignment: CDR1 MNHEY and CDR2 SMNVEV (reference sequence). V lost 7 bases to trimming and J lost 0 bases, with 19 bases between them. As DNA, the CDR3 is TGTGCCAGCAAAATGAAGGCGGGACCCTACTCCTACGAGCAGTACTTC. Translating it yields CASKMKAGPYSYEQYF.